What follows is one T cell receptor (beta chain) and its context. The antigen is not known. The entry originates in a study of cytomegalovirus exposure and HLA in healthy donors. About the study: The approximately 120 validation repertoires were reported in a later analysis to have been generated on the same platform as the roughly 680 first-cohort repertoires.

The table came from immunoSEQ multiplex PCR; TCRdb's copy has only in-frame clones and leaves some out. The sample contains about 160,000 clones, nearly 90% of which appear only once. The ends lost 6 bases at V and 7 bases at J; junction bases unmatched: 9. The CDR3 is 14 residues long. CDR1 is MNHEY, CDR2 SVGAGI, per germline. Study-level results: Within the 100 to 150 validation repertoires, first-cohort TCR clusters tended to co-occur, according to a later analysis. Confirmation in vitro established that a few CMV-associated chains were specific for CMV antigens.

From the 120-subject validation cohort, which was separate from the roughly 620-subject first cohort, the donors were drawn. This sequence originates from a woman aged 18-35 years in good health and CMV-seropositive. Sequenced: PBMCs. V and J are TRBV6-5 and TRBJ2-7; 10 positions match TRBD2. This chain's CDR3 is CASRAAGGPREQYF. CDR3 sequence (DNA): TGTGCCAGCAGGGCAGCGGGAGGGCCTCGTGAGCAGTACTTC.